This T cell receptor beta chain was found in a study of T-cell reconstitution after alpha-beta-depleted transplantation in children. This sample's TCRbeta library carried unique molecular identifier barcodes. TCRdb re-analysed the PCR reads in MiXCR, keeping a single row per CDR3 protein. Of fewer than 750,000 distinct CDR3 sequences listed, 20% to 25% are singletons. This CDR3 is 11 amino acids long. V lost 10 bases and J lost 13, with 17 bases in between. The study, taken as a whole, reports: One year post-transplant, T-cell counts and diversity were largely derived from T cells produced anew.

In this sample, this clonotype turned up a few times. Its target is unknown. This clonotype originated in a boy younger than two who had a stem cell transplant for acute myeloid leukemia, so the T cells may come from the graft donor. This material consisted of PBMCs, mostly from graft donor cells, taken 360 days after TCRalphabeta/CD19-depleted stem cell transplant. V and J are TRBV12-3 or TRBV12-4 and TRBJ2-1; no clear D. The CDR3 DNA follows: TGTGCCATCGATGTTGTGGGGATACAGTTCTTC. Translated: CAIDVVGIQFF.